This T cell receptor (beta chain) was sequenced for a study of blood T cell repertoires in COVID-19. The trim removed 0 bases at V and 3 bases at J, leaving 4 bases unmatched. The CDR3 runs to 18 residues. Germline CDR1 and CDR2: SGHDT and YYEEEE. Assay used: immunoSEQ multiplex PCR; TCRdb lists only in-frame clones, some missing. The sample carries a few hundred thousand clones, 88% recorded once. Material for sequencing was PBMCs or T cells enriched from blood (not recorded which). The chain couples TRBV5-6 to TRBJ2-3, with TRBD2 matching over 16 bases. The sequence was collected from a woman in her thirties or forties who had been exposed to COVID-19. The CDR3 protein is CASSLVGLAGGPTDTQYF. In DNA form, the CDR3 reads TGTGCCAGCAGCTTGGTGGGACTAGCGGGGGGGCCTACAGATACGCAGTATTTT. Full variable domain (remainder filled in from reference TRBV5-6 and TRBJ2-3): DAGVTQSPTHLIKTRGQQVTLRCSPKSGHDTVSWYQQALGQGPQFIFQYYEEEERQRGNFPDRFSGHQFPNYSSELNVNALLLGDSALYLCASSLVGLAGGPTDTQYFGPGTRLTVL.